The clone carrying this T cell receptor (beta chain) was seen more than once but under ten times. Its antigen is currently unknown. With 8 bases clipped from V and 5 bases from J, the junction kept 5 bases outside the gene matches. This CDR3 spans 13 amino acids. Germline V gene sequence: CDR1 SGHTA, CDR2 FQGNSA. TCRdb reprocessed the reads with MiXCR, giving one entry per CDR3 protein. The sample shows roughly 320,000 distinct CDR3 sequences, around 9.6% of them seen only once. These data are taken from a study of T cell repertoires in cytomegalovirus infection. Study-wide background: Indicated by public TCR beta signatures were CMV infection and matching HLA type. Regarding the study as a whole: Cumulated frequencies of public TCR beta families served to identify carriers of CMV plus the relevant HLA.

Source material: PBMCs. The clonotype comes from a human donor in good health (CMV status not recorded). Some clones in this sample may be carry-over from other donors' samples. This chain links TRBV7-2 with TRBJ2-2; 7 nucleotides line up with TRBD2. Written as DNA, the CDR3 is TGTGCCAGCGGGGAGGGGCAAACCGGGGAGCTGTTTTTT. It is translated as CASGEGQTGELFF. The full variable domain, with the rest looked up from reference TRBV7-2 and TRBJ2-2, is GAGVSQSPSNKVTEKGKDVELRCDPISGHTALYWYRQSLGQGLEFLIYFQGNSAPDKSGLPSDRFSAERTGGSVSTLTIQRTQQEDSAVYLCASGEGQTGELFFGEGSRLTVL.